Presented here are 15 T cell receptor beta chains from one specimen sequenced in a study of T cells after yellow fever vaccination. Each CDR3 protein gets one entry after TCRdb re-called the 5' RACE reads with MiXCR. The data hold 500,000 to 650,000 distinct CDR3 sequences, with roughly a sixth observed a single time. Sequenced here: PBMCs, sampled 4 to 5 days after the first yellow fever vaccination. These receptors all stem from a man in his late teens or twenties who received the YFV17D yellow fever vaccine.

The chain uses TRBV5-1 and TRBJ1-1, with a possible D match to TRBD1 (5 bases). CDR1 is SGHRS and CDR2 is YFSETQ in the germline V gene. V lost 4 bases to trimming and J lost 11 bases, with 18 bases between them. CDR3 length: 13 amino acids. CDR3 region: CASSLQRGDTAFF. CDR3 bases: TGCGCCAGCAGCCTCCAAAGGGGCGATACGGCTTTCTTT.

This chain uses TRBV29-1 with TRBJ1-4; no firm D call. Trimming removed 7 bases at V and 4 bases at J, with 10 bases between. From germline, CDR1 is SQVTM and CDR2 ANQGSEA. The CDR3 runs 12 residues. CDR3 nucleotide sequence: TGCAGCGCAAGTAGAGATAATGAAAAACTGTTTTTT. Translated, it gives CSASRDNEKLFF.

The gene calls are TRBV10-3 and TRBJ2-5; D not resolved. The CDR3 is 14 amino acids. Between the trimmed V and J ends, which lost 2 bases and 1 base, there was a span of 8 bases. Per germline, CDR1 ENHRY and CDR2 SYGVKD. The CDR3 loop reads CAISEADFQETQYF. Written as DNA, the CDR3 is TGTGCCATCAGTGAGGCCGACTTCCAAGAGACCCAGTACTTC.

This chain connects TRBV7-3 to TRBJ1-1; D is uncertain. CDR1 SGHTA and CDR2 FQGTGA come from the germline V gene. This CDR3 is built from 13 residues. With 5 bases removed from V and 4 bases from J, the gap between germline ends came to 11 bases. The CDR3 here is CASSALGGTEAFF. Here the CDR3 DNA reads TGTGCCAGCAGCGCCCTAGGCGGCACTGAAGCTTTCTTT.

The chain has TRBV6-1 and TRBJ1-1; D is unresolved. The germline V gene encodes CDR1 MNHNS and CDR2 SASEGT. V was cut by 3 bases and J by 1 base, with 6 bases left in between. The CDR3 sequence is 13 residues long. The CDR3 nucleotides read TGTGCCAGCAGTGACGGAACGAACACTGAAGCTTTCTTT. Its translation: CASSDGTNTEAFF.

The table lists this clonotype with a few counts. The V call is TRBV7-3, the J call TRBJ2-3; D is unclear. The germline CDR1 and CDR2 sequences are SGHTA and FQGTGA. CDR3 size: 14 residues. Trimming removed 2 bases at V and 4 bases at J, with 10 bases between. CDR3 amino acids: CASSLRPAPDTQYF. CDR3 bases: TGTGCCAGCAGCTTACGCCCCGCACCAGATACGCAGTATTTT.

This clonotype was seen only a few times. The rearrangement joins TRBV20-1 to TRBJ2-7; D is unclear. V was trimmed by 0 bases and J by 0 bases, leaving 6 bases between them. CDR1 is DFQATT and CDR2 is SNEGSKA in the germline V gene (reference sequence). The CDR3 extends over 13 amino acids. CDR3 loop: CSARDPVSYEQYV. The CDR3 bases are TGCAGTGCTAGAGATCCCGTCTCCTACGAGCAGTACGTC.

This clonotype came up a few times. This rearrangement joins TRBV11-3 to TRBJ1-1; D not resolved. The germline V and J ends were trimmed by 10 bases and 10 bases, with 16 bases remaining between them. CDR1 and CDR2 from the germline V gene are SGHNT and YENEEA. The CDR3 is 11 amino acids. In nucleotides, the CDR3 is TGTGCCAACCCACCTAGCCAGGTAGCTTTCTTT. Translating it yields CANPPSQVAFF.

In this sample, this clonotype turned up a few times. The rearrangement links TRBV13 to TRBJ2-7; maybe TRBD2 (6 bases). Germline lookup yields CDR1 PRHDT and CDR2 FYEKMQ (reference sequence). The CDR3 contains 16 residues. Trimming shortened V by 5 bases and J by 1 base, and 18 bases separated the two germline ends. CDR3: CASSPVYGTASYEQYF. The CDR3 region has the DNA TGTGCCAGCAGCCCCGTTTACGGGACTGCTTCCTACGAGCAGTACTTC.

V gene TRBV7-2 combines with J gene TRBJ2-7; D remains ambiguous. With 1 base removed from V and 2 bases from J, the gap between germline ends came to 9 bases. Germline V gives CDR1 SGHTA, CDR2 FQGNSA. The CDR3 totals 14 residues. The CDR3 DNA reads TGTGCCAGCAGCTTAGAGCCAATTGCCTACGAGCAGTACTTC. Protein sequence: CASSLEPIAYEQYF.

The CDR3 protein is CASSLAGQTEAFF. The CDR3 DNA reads as TGTGCCAGCAGCTTAGCGGGACAGACTGAAGCTTTCTTT. J is TRBJ1-1 and V is TRBV7-9; 7 bases map to TRBD1. Germline trimming cut 0 bases from V and 5 bases from J; bases unmatched to any gene: 0. Germline V gene sequence: CDR1 SEHNR, CDR2 FQNEAQ (reference sequence). The CDR3 sequence is 13 residues long.

In its sample, this clonotype was seen a few times. The DNA of the CDR3 is TGTGCCAGCAGCCTCCGAGGGGGGCGCGGGCAGCCCCAGCATTTT. It yields the protein CASSLRGGRGQPQHF. The chain joins TRBV7-2 to TRBJ1-5, with D maybe TRBD1 (6 bases). CDR1 is SGHTA, CDR2 FQGNSA, per germline. V was pared by 5 bases and J by 7 bases, with 18 bases between. The CDR3 has 15 amino acids.

The rearrangement uses TRBV20-1 and TRBJ2-7, with a tentative D call TRBD1 (5 bases). V was trimmed by 6 bases and J by 5 bases, leaving 17 bases between them. The CDR3 has 13 amino acids. Germline values: CDR1 DFQATT, CDR2 SNEGSKA (reference sequence). The CDR3 spells CSAPRQGINEQYF. The CDR3 DNA sequence: TGCAGTGCCCCTCGGCAGGGAATCAACGAGCAGTACTTC.

This clonotype turned up a few times. This chain uses TRBV5-1 with TRBJ1-6; 7 nucleotides line up with TRBD1. Germline lookup yields CDR1 SGHRS and CDR2 YFSETQ. The trim removed 4 bases at V and 4 bases at J, leaving 8 bases unmatched. The CDR3 is made up of 16 amino acids. This chain's CDR3 is CASSPGGQEYNSPLHF. CDR3 nucleotides: TGCGCCAGCAGCCCGGGAGGACAGGAATATAATTCACCCCTCCACTTT.

This clonotype was detected many times. V usage is TRBV29-1 and J usage is TRBJ2-1, with D perhaps TRBD1 (7 bases). Germline CDR1 and CDR2: SQVTM and ANQGSEA. The V and J ends lost 2 bases and 3 bases respectively, with 8 bases between them. The CDR3 has 13 amino acids. The CDR3 bases are TGCAGCGTTGAACAGGGGGGCTACAATGAGCAGTTCTTC. This encodes CSVEQGGYNEQFF.